This TCR beta chain derives from a study of blood T cell repertoires in COVID-19. Study context: Two negative PCRs, clearance, or symptom resolution had been documented for recovered Cohort 3 donors. From T cells, B-cell-depleted T cells, or PBMCs came the material, which was cDNA or gDNA.

As handled by the study authors: The authors estimated nucleated cell counts from reference gene primer amplification. Generated by immunoSEQ multiplex PCR, the TCRdb table keeps only in-frame clones and is missing some. That table furnishes V, J and clone size, whereas the DNA furnished D and trimming. The table lists some 300,000 clones, 85% to 90% of them singletons. This TCR was sampled from a woman aged 60-70 years in a cohort exposed to, infected with or recovered from COVID-19 (not recorded which). Sequencing used PBMCs or T cells enriched from blood (not recorded which).

The CDR3 is CSVIGLAGGYEQYF. CDR3 coding DNA: TGCAGCGTTATTGGCCTAGCGGGAGGCTACGAGCAGTACTTC. The chain combines TRBV29-1 with TRBJ2-7; TRBD2 matches 11 bases. With 5 bases clipped from V and 3 bases from J, the junction kept 6 bases outside the gene matches. This CDR3 region has 14 residues. Germline assignment: CDR1 SQVTM and CDR2 ANQGSEA.